This record covers a single T cell receptor (beta chain). This sample is drawn from a study of blood T cell repertoires in COVID-19. The overall study: From T cells, B-cell-depleted T cells, or PBMCs came the material, which was cDNA or gDNA.

The V and J ends lost 0 bases and 4 bases, in that order; junction bases with no gene match: 6. In germline, CDR1 is SGHRS, CDR2 YFSETQ. The CDR3 runs to 16 residues. Per the authors' pipeline: Quantification of nucleated cells was approximated via reference gene primer amplification. Repertoires were generated with immunoSEQ multiplex PCR, while TCRdb's copy carries only in-frame clones and drops some. Clone size and V and J calls were adopted from that table, with D and trimming inferred from the DNA. The table records 290,000 or so clones, roughly 90% of them present only once. The chain is built from TRBV5-1 and TRBJ2-1; 8 nucleotides line up with TRBD2. The clonotype was recovered from a woman in her thirties with COVID-19, enrolled during active disease. The sample consisted of peripheral blood. CDR3 residues: CASSLDTGTRYNEQFF. CDR3 DNA sequence: TGCGCCAGCAGCTTGGACACCGGGACTAGGTACAATGAGCAGTTCTTC.